This T cell receptor (beta chain) came from a study of blood T cell repertoires in COVID-19. Data came from immunoSEQ multiplex PCR; TCRdb stores just in-frame clones and leaves some out. The sample carries approximately 170,000 clones, around 80% recorded once. The CDR3 length is 12 residues. The V and J ends lost 3 bases and 11 bases, in that order; junction bases with no gene match: 6. From germline, CDR1 is MDHEN and CDR2 SYDVKM. The source is a woman in her sixties or seventies in a cohort exposed to, infected with or recovered from COVID-19 (not recorded which). The sequencing sample was made of PBMCs or T cells enriched from blood (not recorded which). The chain couples TRBV28 to TRBJ2-7, with TRBD1 identical over 8 bases. CDR3 sequence (DNA): TGTGCCAGCAGTTTGGACAGGGACGGGAAGTACTTC. Protein sequence: CASSLDRDGKYF.